The 8 T cell receptor beta chains below all came from one sample that was sequenced in a study of T-cell reconstitution after alpha-beta-depleted transplantation in children. Unique molecular identifiers were incorporated when the TCRbeta library was constructed. TCRdb re-derived calls from the PCR reads in MiXCR, one entry per CDR3 protein. Among about 980,000 distinct CDR3 sequences listed, roughly 31% were seen once. This specimen was PBMCs, mostly from graft donor cells, taken 360 days after TCRalphabeta/CD19-depleted stem cell transplant. Receptors originate from a boy in the first two years of life who had a stem cell transplant for SCID, so the T cells may come from the graft donor.

J is TRBJ2-3 and V is TRBV6-5, with 12 positions matching TRBD2. The germline V gene has CDR1 MNHEY and CDR2 SVGAGI. With V trimmed by 0 bases and J by 8 bases, 6 bases remained unmatched. The CDR3 has 16 amino acids. Here the CDR3 reads CASSYSTSGGLSTQYF. CDR3 nucleotides: TGTGCCAGCAGTTACTCGACTAGCGGGGGCCTCAGTACGCAGTATTTT.

Only a few counts were recorded for this clonotype. This chain uses TRBV10-3 with TRBJ2-7; TRBD1 aligns across 10 bases. J gave up 2 bases and V 4 bases, and 8 bases lay outside the gene matches. The germline gives CDR1 ENHRY, CDR2 SYGVKD. The CDR3 length is 16 residues. The CDR3 coding sequence is TGTGCCATCAGTGTTGCCGGGACAGGGGTGCCCTACGAGCAGTACTTC. It is translated as CAISVAGTGVPYEQYF.

The V gene is TRBV11-2, the J gene TRBJ1-4; 12 positions match TRBD1. The CDR3 sequence is 16 residues long. Trimming at V came to 6 bases and at J to 4 bases, leaving 6 bases not matched to a gene. The germline V gene has CDR1 SGHAT and CDR2 FQNNGV. CDR3 amino acids: CASSPGQGAINEKLFF. DNA of the CDR3: TGTGCCAGCAGTCCGGGACAGGGGGCCATTAATGAAAAACTGTTTTTT.

This clonotype was picked up a small number of times. The chain has TRBV25-1 and TRBJ1-5; maybe TRBD1 (6 bases). Germline lookup yields CDR1 MGHDK and CDR2 SYGVNS. The CDR3 consists of 17 residues. The germline V and J ends were trimmed by 3 bases and 6 bases, with 21 bases remaining between them. The CDR3 spells CASSDPLEGVGGQPQHF. The CDR3 DNA follows: TGTGCCAGCAGTGATCCCCTGGAGGGGGTGGGTGGTCAGCCCCAGCATTTT.

The CDR3 protein is CASSLAAGNQPQHF. CDR3 DNA sequence: TGTGCCAGCAGCTTAGCGGCAGGCAATCAGCCCCAGCATTTT. The J gene is TRBJ1-5, the V gene TRBV11-1; D unresolved. The CDR3 is 14 residues long. Germline CDR1 reads SGHAT; CDR2 reads FQDESV (reference sequence). V lost 0 bases and J 2 bases, leaving 5 bases between the germline ends.

The chain couples TRBV5-1 to TRBJ2-1; D may be TRBD1 (6 bases). The germline CDR1 and CDR2 sequences are SGHRS and YFSETQ. The CDR3 contains 16 residues. The germline V and J ends were trimmed by 1 base and 2 bases, with 13 bases remaining between them. The CDR3 nucleotides read TGCGCCAGCAGCTTGACCGCCAGGGGACCCTACAATGAGCAGTTCTTC. Translation: CASSLTARGPYNEQFF.

The chain employs TRBV12-3 or TRBV12-4 and TRBJ1-3; no definite D call. The V end lost 3 bases, the J end lost 0 bases, and 6 bases lay between the germline ends. CDR3 length: 14 amino acids. The CDR3 bases are TGTGCCAGCAGTTTCATGAGCTCTGGAAACACCATATATTTT. Translated, it gives CASSFMSSGNTIYF.

This clonotype was seen a few times. The chain couples TRBV7-2 to TRBJ2-3, with D perhaps matching TRBD1 (6 bases). Trimming took 3 bases from V and 1 from J, leaving 32 bases between them. This CDR3 region has 22 residues. Germline V lookup: CDR1 SGHTA, CDR2 FQGNSA. The CDR3 sequence: CASSFPGPGPGHPSQGTDTQYF. For the CDR3, the DNA is TGTGCCAGCAGCTTCCCGGGCCCTGGACCGGGACATCCTTCGCAGGGCACAGATACGCAGTATTTT.